The rows below give T cell receptor beta chains drawn from one sample of a study of control samples from healthy donors and cancer patients. Data came from immunoSEQ multiplex PCR; TCRdb stores just in-frame clones and leaves some out. The sample lists around 150,000 clones; roughly 89% were seen once. The sequenced material came from blood. The receptor set was obtained from a man aged 25 to 40 in good health. CDR3s include the opening cysteine and the closing phenylalanine or tryptophan. The D gene is left open where the match is weak. Clone size is not always given. Where it is, it says once, few, many or a class for expanded clones.

J: TRBJ1-6; D: -; V: TRBV5-6; size: -; CDR3: CASSRTGRGHNSPLHF; DNA: TGTGCCAGCAGCCGAACAGGACGCGGGCACAATTCACCCCTCCACTTT
J: TRBJ2-1; D: TRBD2; V: TRBV7-8; size: -; CDR3: CASSAQRGAFNEQFF; DNA: TGTGCCAGCAGCGCCCAGCGGGGGGCCTTCAATGAGCAGTTCTTC
J: TRBJ2-5; D: -; V: TRBV7-9; size: -; CDR3: CASSFLRREEETQYF; DNA: TGTGCCAGCAGCTTCCTCCGAAGGGAGGAGGAGACCCAGTACTTC
J: TRBJ1-3; D: -; V: TRBV7-8; size: -; CDR3: CASSSWPHSSGNTIYF; DNA: TGTGCCAGCAGCTCCTGGCCGCATAGCTCTGGAAACACCATATATTTT
J: TRBJ2-3; D: -; V: TRBV15; size: -; CDR3: CATRQGGKTDTQYF; DNA: TGTGCCACCAGACAAGGGGGAAAGACAGATACGCAGTATTTT
J: TRBJ2-1; D: TRBD2; V: TRBV27; size: -; CDR3: CASSLREGLGNEQFF; DNA: TGTGCCAGCAGTTTAAGGGAGGGCCTTGGAAATGAGCAGTTCTTC
J: TRBJ1-2; D: -; V: TRBV18; size: -; CDR3: CASSPNGNYGYTF; DNA: TGTGCCAGCTCGCCCAATGGGAACTATGGCTACACCTTC
J: TRBJ2-3; D: -; V: TRBV11-3; size: few; CDR3: CASSLGSSRTDTQYF; DNA: TGTGCCAGCAGCTTAGGAAGCAGTCGCACAGATACGCAGTATTTT
J: TRBJ1-5; D: -; V: TRBV28; size: -; CDR3: CASSFHDSNQPQHF; DNA: TGTGCCAGCAGTTTCCATGATAGCAATCAGCCCCAGCATTTT
J: TRBJ1-1; D: -; V: TRBV12-3/TRBV12-4; size: few; CDR3: CASSSGMNTEAFF; DNA: TGTGCCAGCAGTTCCGGGATGAACACTGAAGCTTTCTTT
J: TRBJ1-1; D: -; V: TRBV7-7; size: -; CDR3: CASSLGTNTEAFF; DNA: TGTGCCAGCAGCTTAGGGACAAACACTGAAGCTTTCTTT
J: TRBJ1-6; D: -; V: TRBV11-2; size: -; CDR3: CASSLGQNSPLHF; DNA: TGTGCCAGCAGCTTAGGTCAGAATTCACCCCTCCACTTT
J: TRBJ2-2; D: TRBD2; V: TRBV30; size: -; CDR3: CAWSWRTSGRNTGELFF; DNA: TGTGCCTGGAGTTGGCGGACTAGCGGCCGGAACACCGGGGAGCTGTTTTTT
J: TRBJ1-2; D: -; V: TRBV7-9; size: -; CDR3: CASSLEGRQGSGYTF; DNA: TGTGCCAGCAGCTTAGAGGGTCGGCAGGGCTCTGGCTACACCTTC
J: TRBJ1-1; D: -; V: TRBV6-5; size: -; CDR3: CASSSVIEAFF; DNA: TGTGCCAGCAGTTCAGTGATTGAAGCTTTCTTT
J: TRBJ1-1; D: TRBD1; V: TRBV7-3; size: once; CDR3: CASSLNQGQGEAFF; DNA: TGTGCCAGCAGCTTAAATCAGGGACAGGGTGAAGCTTTCTTT
J: TRBJ1-2; D: -; V: TRBV7-2; size: -; CDR3: CASSFRDRLKGYTF; DNA: TGTGCCAGCAGCTTCAGAGACAGGCTAAAGGGCTACACCTTC
J: TRBJ2-1; D: -; V: TRBV4-1; size: once; CDR3: CASSQQEGRNEQFF; DNA: TGCGCCAGCAGCCAGCAGGAGGGGAGGAATGAGCAGTTCTTC
J: TRBJ2-1; D: -; V: TRBV21-1; size: -; CDR3: CASLPGNEQFF; DNA: TGTGCCAGCCTGCCGGGCAATGAGCAGTTCTTC
J: TRBJ1-1; D: -; V: TRBV27; size: -; CDR3: CASSRFSGGLRGEGTAAFF; DNA: TGTGCCAGCAGTAGGTTTAGTGGGGGGCTACGGGGCGAGGGGACGGCTGCTTTCTTT
J: TRBJ1-1; D: TRBD1; V: TRBV19; size: -; CDR3: CASSPNRDRVGEAFF; DNA: TGTGCCAGTAGTCCAAACCGGGACAGGGTGGGTGAAGCTTTCTTT
J: TRBJ1-1; D: TRBD1; V: TRBV7-2; size: once; CDR3: CASSPGLEEGALRTFF; DNA: TGTGCCAGCAGCCCCGGCCTTGAGGAGGGGGCTCTAAGAACTTTCTTT
J: TRBJ2-7; D: -; V: TRBV4-2; size: once; CDR3: CASSQVGDPTYEQYF; DNA: TGTGCCAGCAGCCAGGTCGGGGACCCAACCTACGAGCAGTACTTC
J: TRBJ2-3; D: -; V: TRBV2; size: -; CDR3: CASNEGVTYF; DNA: TGTGCCAGCAACGAGGGAGTGACGTATTTT